This T cell receptor (beta chain) was sequenced in a study of regulatory T cells in long-lasting Graves disease (dated by TCRdb to about 2021). Some background on the complete study: Antithyroid drugs had been taken for less than 3 months by newly diagnosed Graves' disease patients. Persistent Graves' disease patients were compared with newly diagnosed Graves' disease patients by peripheral blood TCR sequencing and RNA sequencing. The study took place in China and was registered as a clinical trial. A total of about 33 samples underwent TCR sequencing, from roughly 13 patients with persistent Graves' disease and approximately 20 patients with newly diagnosed Graves' disease.

This clonotype was counted at least ten times. Its antigen remains undetermined. The input lacks base qualities; no much larger clone sits a single base away. The time point label for this specimen denotes: newly diagnosed GD, antithyroid drugs for less than 3 months. RNA was extracted from PBMCs in TRIzol for both TCR sequencing and RNA sequencing. The diagnosis of Graves' disease was made according to American Thyroid Association guidelines. Patients were recruited from an endocrinology department in Xi'an, China. From each patient, about 8.9 milliliters of peripheral blood was collected into an EDTA anticoagulant tube. Ficoll Paque Plus density gradient separation was used to isolate PBMCs, and no further T cell sorting was done. An Agilent 2100 Bioanalyzer and agarose gel were used to assess RNA quality, and a NanoDrop 2000 was used to measure RNA concentration. The CDR3 numbers 15 residues from cysteine through phenylalanine. Only the CDR3 DNA is retained, 45 bases long and in frame from the first base. CDR1 SGHRS and CDR2 YFSETQ were looked up in the germline V gene. From V the trimming removes 0 bases and from J it removes 3 bases, while the gene matches leave 5 bases of the junction unaccounted for.

Receptors were amplified or captured by multiplex PCR. Sequencing used an Illumina HiSeq 4000. CDR3 regions were amplified by Arm-PCR with iRepertoire HTBI primers to construct TCR beta libraries. Gel purification was performed on PCR products prior to sequencing. Regarding the original processing steps: Across samples, 55 to 80 TRBV and approximately 15 TRBJ segments were identified and used for gene usage analysis of CDR3 amino acid clonotypes. COPE and FqMerger were used to merge filtered high-quality paired reads into contigs. BLAST was used to align contigs to IMGT TRBV, TRBD and TRBJ reference genes, and CDR3 was defined according to IMGT. Any clonotype with a frequency above 0.1% was counted as a highly expanded clone. Shannon entropy was used to measure repertoire diversity, and the Gini coefficient was used to measure V-J evenness. A clonotype found in more than one individual was treated as public. TCRdb redid the processing of the public reads, applying fastp at Q25 and MiXCR, and retained in-frame beta chains. Rows matching on CDR3 protein sequence are summarized as one entry with the most common DNA and genes. The V and J calls follow TCRdb's processing rather than the paper's. Across this sample there are approximately 470,000 distinct CDR3 sequences, with 15% to 20% seen only once. 12% of the sample belongs to the ten largest clones.

The research as a whole found: Persistent Graves' disease patients showed lower TCR Shannon entropy and fewer highly expanded clones than newly diagnosed patients, suggesting clonal expansion. Preferential use of TRBV28, TRBJ1-2 and TRBJ2-5 was observed in persistent disease, whereas TRBV20-1 and TRBJ2-1 were favored in newly diagnosed disease. Because the primary lesion, thyroid tissue, could not be accessed, the study looked at peripheral blood alone. As a limitation, the authors acknowledged that the small sample size may reduce accuracy. Sequencing and analysis were limited to the TCR beta chain. A larger number of public clonotypes was shared among persistent patients (approximately 3,000) than among newly diagnosed patients (around 970).

These records were also assigned to another study, of T cells in Graves' hyperthyroidism and ophthalmopathy. As the second study states: Graves' hyperthyroidism was defined as stable when no progression to ophthalmopathy occurred over 18 months of follow-up. Hyperthyroidism patients were newly diagnosed, had a disease duration of under 2 months, and were aged 18 to 65 years. Exclusion was applied to patients with uncontrolled infections, other autoimmune diseases, pregnancy or lactation. Clinical symptoms, serum thyroxine and TRAb, thyroid ultrasound, and orbital computed tomography formed the basis for the diagnoses. The first round of RT-PCR for the TCR CDR3 was performed with the HTBI primer set and the Qiagen OneStep RT-PCR kit. Blood samples also contained most of the expanded thyroid clonotypes (frequency above 0.001), which suggests that blood repertoires may reflect thyroid immune responses. A model built on a 13 V-J signature distinguished ophthalmopathy from stable hyperthyroidism, reaching roughly 88% sensitivity and 81% to 83% specificity in cross-validation and 80%/75% in testing. In validation, progression to ophthalmopathy was predicted by the model with 70% to 71% sensitivity and 72.22% specificity, a median of around 6.5 months before onset. A discovery cohort of about 95 patients, about 40 with Graves' ophthalmopathy and under 60 with stable Graves' hyperthyroidism, was used to find distinguishing TCR V-J signatures. Prospective prediction of ophthalmopathy was tested in an independent validation cohort of 18 to 20 hyperthyroidism patients and some 17 patients who later progressed to ophthalmopathy. The 95 to 100 discovery patients were randomly divided into training and test sets at a 7:3 ratio. Thyroid tissue and blood T-cell repertoires from roughly six Graves' hyperthyroidism patients were also compared in the study. Following sampling, methimazole starting at 30 mg daily was given to hyperthyroidism patients, and high-dose intravenous methylprednisolone was given to ophthalmopathy patients. The libraries were constructed in a second round of multiplex PCR and then size-selected and purified. Libraries were sequenced paired-end with 100 bp reads on an Illumina HiSeq2000. SOAPnuke was used to process the raw data, with reads discarded if the reads contained adapters or uncalled bases, had a mean Phred below 15, or lacked an exact constant-primer or identifier match. COPE v1.2.5 was used to merge the high-quality paired reads, and each unique nucleotide sequence was defined as a clonotype. MiTCR v1.1 was used to align clonotypes to the IMGT TRBV, TRBD and TRBJ reference segments. Analysis was restricted to V-J combinations with a frequency above 0.0001, which covered 98% to 99.2% of repertoires. A TCS score was defined as the ratio between F50 (clonal expansion) and ExV (chaos), using BLOSUM62-based TCRdist between CDR3 peptides within each V-J. Welch's t-statistics and random forest reduced 450 to 600 V-J features to roughly 13, which were used in a naive Bayes classifier (R e1071). Sample size was not statistically predetermined, and investigators were not blinded to group allocation. According to the paper, TCR Vbeta CDR3 sequencing was carried out on over 130 peripheral blood samples, which came from approximately 41 ophthalmopathy, under 80 hyperthyroidism and about 17 progressor patients.

The sequence links TRBV5-1 to TRBJ2-5; 7 bases in the junction line up with TRBD1. This receptor was obtained from a man aged 35-49 years with Graves disease. Donor details come from another sample of the same person, matched by shared clones. The source was peripheral blood mononuclear cells (PBMCs), collected at new diagnosis, from a patient treated with antithyroid drugs. CDR3 protein: CASSLGSGGEETQYF. At the DNA level, the sequence is TGCGCCAGCAGCTTGGGATCAGGGGGTGAAGAGACCCAGTACTTC.